One and the same sample provided the 7 T cell receptor beta chains below, sequenced in a study of blood T cell repertoires in COVID-19. Method: immunoSEQ multiplex PCR; TCRdb's copy keeps in-frame clones and lacks some. The profile shows about 270,000 clones, under 90% of them singletons. Specimen: PBMCs or T cells enriched from blood (not recorded which). These receptors all stem from a man younger than 30 who had recovered from COVID-19.

The CDR3 reads CASSGGGPEKLFF. The CDR3 region has the DNA TGCGCCAGCAGTGGGGGAGGTCCTGAAAAACTGTTTTTT. The rearrangement joins TRBV10-1 to TRBJ1-4; D remains ambiguous. The CDR3 contains 13 residues. The V and J ends lost 4 bases and 7 bases respectively, with 10 bases between them. The V gene's germline CDR1 is WNHNN and CDR2 SYGVQD (reference sequence).

This sequence joins TRBV10-1 and TRBJ1-5; D is ambiguous. The CDR3 contains 14 residues. Trimming stripped 3 bases from V and 7 bases from J, with 13 bases between. Germline CDR1 is WNHNN and CDR2 is SYGVQD (reference sequence). CDR3 sequence reads: CASSDEGRGQPQHF. DNA of the CDR3: TGCGCCAGCAGTGATGAGGGAAGAGGGCAGCCCCAGCATTTT.

The CDR3 nucleotides are TGTGCCAGCAGCTTGATGGCAGATGGCTACACCTTC. This translates into CASSLMADGYTF. The J gene is TRBJ1-2, the V gene TRBV5-6; no clear D gene. The V end lost 1 base, the J end lost 6 bases, and 7 bases lay between the germline ends. The CDR3 covers 12 residues. CDR1 is SGHDT, CDR2 YYEEEE, per germline.

The V call is TRBV5-4, the J call TRBJ1-2; 7 bases are a match to TRBD1. Germline lookup yields CDR1 SGHNT and CDR2 YYREEE (reference sequence). J gave up 4 bases and V 6 bases, and 18 bases lay outside the gene matches. The CDR3 covers 17 residues. CDR3 loop: CASNPSGTVPGLYGYTF. In DNA form, the CDR3 reads TGTGCCAGCAACCCTTCCGGGACAGTGCCTGGCCTCTATGGCTACACCTTC.

The chain employs TRBV10-2 and TRBJ2-1, with TRBD1 as a possible D gene (6 bases). The CDR3 has 14 amino acids. Trimming cost V 0 bases and J 10 bases, with 13 bases left between them. Germline V gene lookup returns CDR1 WSHSY and CDR2 SAAADI. CDR3 sequence (DNA): TGCGCCAGCAGTGAGTCTGCTGGGGGCGGCGAGCAGTTCTTC. This gives the protein CASSESAGGGEQFF.

In the case of this clone: Distinct nucleotide sequences in the sample also encode this CDR3. The rearrangement links TRBV29-1 to TRBJ1-2, with 7 bases fitting TRBD1. The CDR3 is made up of 12 amino acids. Germline CDR1 is SQVTM and CDR2 is ANQGSEA. Germline trimming cut 5 bases from V and 4 bases from J; bases unmatched to any gene: 4. Here the CDR3 reads CSVRQGPYGYTF. As DNA, the CDR3 is TGCAGCGTTCGACAGGGACCCTATGGCTACACCTTC.

The DNA for the CDR3 is TGCAGTGCTAGTCTCGGAGGCTCTGGAAACACCATATATTTT. Translating it yields CSASLGGSGNTIYF. The rearrangement joins TRBV20-1 to TRBJ1-3; D remains unclear. The CDR3 runs to 14 residues. CDR1 and CDR2 (germline): DFQATT, SNEGSKA (reference sequence). V was pared by 3 bases and J by 0 bases, with 9 bases between.